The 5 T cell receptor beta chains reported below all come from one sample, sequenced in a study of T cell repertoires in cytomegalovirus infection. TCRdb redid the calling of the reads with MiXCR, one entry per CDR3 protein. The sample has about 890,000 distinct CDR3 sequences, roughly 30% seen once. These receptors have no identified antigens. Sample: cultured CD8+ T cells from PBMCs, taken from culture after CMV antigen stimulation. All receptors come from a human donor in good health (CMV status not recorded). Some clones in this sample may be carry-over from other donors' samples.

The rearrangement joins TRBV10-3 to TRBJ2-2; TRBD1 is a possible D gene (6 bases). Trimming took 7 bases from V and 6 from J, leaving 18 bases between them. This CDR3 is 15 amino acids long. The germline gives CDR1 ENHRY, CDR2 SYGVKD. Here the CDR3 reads CAIINETGEAGELFF. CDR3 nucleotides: TGTGCCATCATAAACGAGACAGGAGAAGCCGGGGAGCTGTTTTTT.

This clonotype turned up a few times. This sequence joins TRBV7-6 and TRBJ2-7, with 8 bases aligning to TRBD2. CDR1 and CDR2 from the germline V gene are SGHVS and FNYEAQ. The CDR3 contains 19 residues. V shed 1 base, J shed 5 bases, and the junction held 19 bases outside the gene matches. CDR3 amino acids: CASSLEGGGRLPLLDEQYF. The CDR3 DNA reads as TGTGCCAGCAGCTTAGAAGGCGGGGGGCGATTACCCCTTCTGGACGAGCAGTACTTC.

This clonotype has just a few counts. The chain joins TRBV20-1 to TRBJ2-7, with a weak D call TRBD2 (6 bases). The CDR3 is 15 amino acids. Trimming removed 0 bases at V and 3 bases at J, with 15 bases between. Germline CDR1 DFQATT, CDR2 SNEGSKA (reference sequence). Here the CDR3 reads CSARDMGTGDYEQYF. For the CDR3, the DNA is TGCAGTGCTAGAGATATGGGGACGGGAGACTACGAGCAGTACTTC.

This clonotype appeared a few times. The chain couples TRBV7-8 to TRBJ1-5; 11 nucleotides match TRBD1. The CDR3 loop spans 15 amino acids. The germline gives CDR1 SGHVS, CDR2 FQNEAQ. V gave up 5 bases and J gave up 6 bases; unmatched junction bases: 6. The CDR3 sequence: CASSPRGTGGQPQHF. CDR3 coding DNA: TGTGCCAGCAGCCCCCGTGGGACAGGGGGTCAGCCCCAGCATTTT.

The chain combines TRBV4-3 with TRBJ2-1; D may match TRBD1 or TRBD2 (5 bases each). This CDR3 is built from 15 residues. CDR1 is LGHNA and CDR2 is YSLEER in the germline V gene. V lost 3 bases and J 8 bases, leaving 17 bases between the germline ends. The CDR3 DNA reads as TGCGCCAGCAGCCAGTCCCGGGACGTTGTTGATGAGCAGTTCTTC. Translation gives CASSQSRDVVDEQFF.